This TCR beta chain is from a study of human T cells and chemical hapten exposure (dated by TCRdb to about 2021). For context, the study as a whole: For sensitization, 2% DPC in acetone was applied to a 2 cm by 2 cm area of upper inner arm skin. Libraries were pooled for sequencing, and variation in per-sample TCR yields was attributed mainly to small differences in library volumes within the pool. Blood for TCR sequencing was provided by twenty-nine alopecia patients at one to four time points (pre-sensitization, 2, 6 and 24 weeks). The study tracked peripheral blood TCR repertoire changes in vivo during primary and secondary sensitization to the hapten diphenylcyclopropenone (DPC) in alopecia patients. Patient blood was sampled pre-sensitization (week 0) and at 2, 6 and about 24 weeks after DPC sensitization. Patch testing was done on the upper back using Finn chambers containing 0.01% DPC, and results were scored after 6 days according to International Contact Dermatitis Research Group standards. Throughout the study period of 20 to 25 weeks, patients also received therapeutic DPC doses to the scalp every week. Alopecia areata with under or over 50% scalp involvement, alopecia totalis and alopecia universalis were represented in the patient cohort, which was mostly female.

Libraries were prepared through RACE. The data were produced on a NextSeq 500. Library preparation attached unique molecular identifiers to individual cDNA molecules for quantitative, reproducible TCR counting. Both TCR alpha and TCR beta chains were sequenced from each blood RNA sample. As for how the authors treated the data: Samples had a median of roughly 91,000 TCRs, with a range from about 23,224 to 700,000. The Decombinator software suite was used to annotate V, J and CDR3 in the TCR reads. For the PS versus PT1 abundance plots, all samples were subsampled to the same number of TCRs (28,000). Expanded TCRs were defined as absent before sensitization and observed at least eight times at the 2-week time point. TCRdb reprocessed the public reads (quality trimming at Q25 with fastp, clone calling with MiXCR) and kept in-frame beta chains. Duplicate CDR3 protein sequences are folded into a single record with the most common DNA and genes. The V and J calls and clone size come from TCRdb's table, not from the authors' own analysis. The sample yields 89,000 or so distinct CDR3 sequences; 6.5% to 8% were counted once. The ten top clones hold 1.3% of the sample.

This clonotype was counted many times. Its antigen has not been determined. Base qualities are missing; no much larger clone stands one base away. The label giving this sample's time point can be read as: patch test 2, 6 weeks after DPC sensitization. The treatment or condition tag for this specimen amounts to: therapeutic diphenylcyclopropenone sensitization with weekly scalp DPC. Blood at each patch-test visit was drawn before the patch test was applied. Patients were considered eligible if aged 18 to 70, diagnosed with alopecia and deemed suitable for DPC therapy, and patients were excluded if pregnant. Unfractionated whole blood was collected in Tempus Blood RNA tubes, and total RNA was extracted from that blood. The CDR3 measures 13 amino acids from cysteine to phenylalanine. Solely the CDR3 DNA is kept, with 39 bases framed from the first base. From a lookup of the germline V gene, CDR1 and CDR2 are SNHLY and FYNNEI. Cut back by 10 bases and 4 bases, the V and J ends lie 15 bases apart.

Study-wide conclusions, independent of this receptor: No change with DPC sensitization was found in the number of TCRs above 1 in 1000 frequency, and no evidence of global repertoire structure alterations was found. Expanded TCRs formed significantly more large CDR3 similarity clusters than pre-sensitization or healthy control sets, consistent with antigen-driven responses. Patch test score correlated positively with the number of PT1 expanded TCRs, reaching significance at thresholds 8, 16 and 32 but not at 4. All patients had alopecia, a presumed autoimmune disease, so their immune response might differ from that of healthy individuals. After repeated subsampling, the strength of the expansion versus patch-test correlation and the threshold at which it became significant changed.

The rearranged segments are TRBV2 and TRBJ2-3, with the D gene uncertain. The TCR comes from a young woman with alopecia areata. Some clones in this sample may be carry-over from other donors' samples. This specimen consisted of whole blood, obtained in connection with sensitization to the hapten diphenylcyclopropenone (DPC). At the DNA level, the sequence is TGTGCCACCTCCAGGAGCACCCCAGATACGCAGTATTTT. Its translation reads: CATSRSTPDTQYF. Reference TRBV2 and TRBJ2-3 proteins supply the regions before and after the CDR3; the full variable domain is: EPEVTQTPSHQVTQMGQEVILRCVPISNHLYFYWYRQILGQKVEFLVSFYNNEISEKSEIFDDQFSVERPDGSNFTLKIRSTKLEDSAMYFCATSRSTPDTQYFGPGTRLTVL.